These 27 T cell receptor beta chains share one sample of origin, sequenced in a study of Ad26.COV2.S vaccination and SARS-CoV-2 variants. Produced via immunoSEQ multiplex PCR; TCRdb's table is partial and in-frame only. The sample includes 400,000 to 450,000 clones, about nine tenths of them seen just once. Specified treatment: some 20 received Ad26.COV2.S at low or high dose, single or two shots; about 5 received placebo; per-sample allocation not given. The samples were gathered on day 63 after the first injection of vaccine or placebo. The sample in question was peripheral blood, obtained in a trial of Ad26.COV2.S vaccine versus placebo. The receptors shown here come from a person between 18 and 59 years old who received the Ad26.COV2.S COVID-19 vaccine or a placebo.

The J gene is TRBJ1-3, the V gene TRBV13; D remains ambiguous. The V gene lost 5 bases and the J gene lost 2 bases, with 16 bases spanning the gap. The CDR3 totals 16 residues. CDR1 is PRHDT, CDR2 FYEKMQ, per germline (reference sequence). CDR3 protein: CASSPITQLTGNTIYF. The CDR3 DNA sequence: TGTGCCAGCAGCCCGATCACCCAGCTGACTGGAAACACCATATATTTT.

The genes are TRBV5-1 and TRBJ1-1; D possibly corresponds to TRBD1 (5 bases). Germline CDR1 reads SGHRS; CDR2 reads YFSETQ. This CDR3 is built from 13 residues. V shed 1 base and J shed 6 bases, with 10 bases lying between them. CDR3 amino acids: CASSLSGLAEAFF. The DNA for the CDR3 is TGCGCCAGCAGCTTGTCAGGGCTGGCTGAAGCTTTCTTT.

CDR3 amino acids: CASSQDPGIGYEQYF. The CDR3 DNA reads TGTGCCAGCAGCCAAGATCCTGGCATAGGCTACGAGCAGTACTTC. The V call is TRBV3-1 (or the pseudogene TRBV3-2), the J call TRBJ2-7, with no clear D. CDR1 LGHDT and CDR2 YNNKEL come from the germline V gene (reference sequence). CDR3 length: 15 amino acids. The V and J ends lost 0 bases and 3 bases respectively, with 12 bases between them.

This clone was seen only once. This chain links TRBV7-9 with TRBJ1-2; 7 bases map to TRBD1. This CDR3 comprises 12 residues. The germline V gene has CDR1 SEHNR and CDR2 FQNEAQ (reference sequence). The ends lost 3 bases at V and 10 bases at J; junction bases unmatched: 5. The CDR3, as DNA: TGTGCCAGCAGCTTCCGGGACAGCGACTACACCTTC. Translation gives CASSFRDSDYTF.

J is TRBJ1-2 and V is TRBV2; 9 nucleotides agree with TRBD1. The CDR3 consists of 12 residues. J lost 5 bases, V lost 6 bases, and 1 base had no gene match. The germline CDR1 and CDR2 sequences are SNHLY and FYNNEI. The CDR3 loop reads CASRGQGYGYTF. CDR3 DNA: TGTGCCAGCAGGGGACAGGGTTATGGCTACACCTTC.

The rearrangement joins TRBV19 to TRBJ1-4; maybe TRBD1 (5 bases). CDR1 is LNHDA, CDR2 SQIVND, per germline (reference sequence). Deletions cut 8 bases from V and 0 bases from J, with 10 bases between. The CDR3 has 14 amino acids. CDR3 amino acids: CASLGRATNEKLFF. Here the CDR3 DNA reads TGTGCCAGTTTGGGACGGGCAACTAATGAAAAACTGTTTTTT.

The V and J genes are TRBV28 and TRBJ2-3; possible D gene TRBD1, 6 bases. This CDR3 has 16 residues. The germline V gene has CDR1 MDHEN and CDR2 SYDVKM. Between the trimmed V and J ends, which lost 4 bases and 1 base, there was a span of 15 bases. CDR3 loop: CASSSRLRQGTDTQYF. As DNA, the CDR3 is TGTGCCAGCAGTTCCAGATTAAGACAGGGCACAGATACGCAGTATTTT.

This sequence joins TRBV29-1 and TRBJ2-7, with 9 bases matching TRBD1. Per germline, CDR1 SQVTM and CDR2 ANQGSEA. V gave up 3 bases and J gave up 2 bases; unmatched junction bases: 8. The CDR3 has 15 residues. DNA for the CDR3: TGCAGCGTTGATATCGGGGACAGGGCTCCCTACGAGCAGTACTTC. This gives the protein CSVDIGDRAPYEQYF.

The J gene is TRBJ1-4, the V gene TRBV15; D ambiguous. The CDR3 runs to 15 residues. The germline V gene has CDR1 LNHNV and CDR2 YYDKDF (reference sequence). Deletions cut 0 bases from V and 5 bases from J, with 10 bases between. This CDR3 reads CATSRDVNRNEKLFF. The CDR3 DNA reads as TGTGCCACCAGCAGAGACGTGAACCGGAATGAAAAACTGTTTTTT.

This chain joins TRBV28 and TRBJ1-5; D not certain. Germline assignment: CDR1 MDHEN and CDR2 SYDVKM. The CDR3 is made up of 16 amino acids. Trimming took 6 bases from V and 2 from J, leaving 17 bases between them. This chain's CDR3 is CASSPWQIQGNQPQHF. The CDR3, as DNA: TGTGCCAGCAGCCCCTGGCAGATTCAAGGCAATCAGCCCCAGCATTTT.

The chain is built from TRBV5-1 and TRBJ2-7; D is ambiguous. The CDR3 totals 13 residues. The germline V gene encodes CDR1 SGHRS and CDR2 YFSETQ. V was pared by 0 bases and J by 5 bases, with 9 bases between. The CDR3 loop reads CASSLAVGNEQYF. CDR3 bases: TGCGCCAGCAGCTTGGCCGTGGGCAACGAGCAGTACTTC.

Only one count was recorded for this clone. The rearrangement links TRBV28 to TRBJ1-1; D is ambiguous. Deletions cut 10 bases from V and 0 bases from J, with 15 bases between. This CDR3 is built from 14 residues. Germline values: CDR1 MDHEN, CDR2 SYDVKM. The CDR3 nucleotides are TGTGCCACAACTCTGGGCAGGTTGAACACTGAAGCTTTCTTT. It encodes CATTLGRLNTEAFF.

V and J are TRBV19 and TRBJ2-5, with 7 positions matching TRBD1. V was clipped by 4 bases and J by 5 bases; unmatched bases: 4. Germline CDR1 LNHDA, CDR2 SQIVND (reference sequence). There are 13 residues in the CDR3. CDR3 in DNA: TGTGCCAGTAGTACGGACAGGACGGAGACCCAGTACTTC. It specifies CASSTDRTETQYF.

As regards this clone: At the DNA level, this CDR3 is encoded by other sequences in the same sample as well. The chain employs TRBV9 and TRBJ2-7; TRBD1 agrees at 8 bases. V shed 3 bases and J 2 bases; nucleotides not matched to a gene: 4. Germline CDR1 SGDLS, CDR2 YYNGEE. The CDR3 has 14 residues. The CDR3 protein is CASSAGTGTYEQYF. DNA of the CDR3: TGTGCCAGCAGCGCTGGGACAGGTACCTACGAGCAGTACTTC.

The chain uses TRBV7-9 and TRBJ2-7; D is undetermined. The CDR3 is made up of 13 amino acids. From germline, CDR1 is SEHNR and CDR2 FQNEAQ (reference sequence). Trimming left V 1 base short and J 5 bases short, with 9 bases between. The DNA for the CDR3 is TGTGCCAGCAGCTTAGTGGGTGGGCACGAGCAGTACTTC. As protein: CASSLVGGHEQYF.

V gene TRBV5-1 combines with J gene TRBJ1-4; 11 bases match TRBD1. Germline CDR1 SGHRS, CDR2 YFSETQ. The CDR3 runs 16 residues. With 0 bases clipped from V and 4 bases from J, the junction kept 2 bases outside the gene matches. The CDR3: CASSLGDRGNNEKLFF. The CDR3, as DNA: TGCGCCAGCAGCTTGGGGGACAGGGGGAATAATGAAAAACTGTTTTTT.

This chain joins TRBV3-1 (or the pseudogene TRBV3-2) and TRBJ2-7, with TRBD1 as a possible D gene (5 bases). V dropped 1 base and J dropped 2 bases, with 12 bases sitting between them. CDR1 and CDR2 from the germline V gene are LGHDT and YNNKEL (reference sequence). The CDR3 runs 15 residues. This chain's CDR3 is CASSQVPGSTYEQYF. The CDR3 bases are TGTGCCAGCAGCCAAGTTCCAGGGTCAACCTACGAGCAGTACTTC.

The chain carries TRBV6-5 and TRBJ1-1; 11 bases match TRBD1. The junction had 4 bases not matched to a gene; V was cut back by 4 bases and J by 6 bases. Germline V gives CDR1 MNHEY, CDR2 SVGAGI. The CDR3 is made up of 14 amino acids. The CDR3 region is CASSFGQGAAEAFF. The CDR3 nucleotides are TGTGCCAGCAGTTTTGGACAGGGGGCAGCTGAAGCTTTCTTT.

CDR3 loop: CARAGNYGYTF. In DNA, the CDR3 is TGTGCCAGGGCAGGGAACTATGGCTACACCTTC. The V gene is TRBV19, the J gene TRBJ1-2, with D perhaps TRBD1 (5 bases). The CDR3 is made up of 11 amino acids. From germline, CDR1 is LNHDA and CDR2 SQIVND (reference sequence). V lost 9 bases and J 2 bases, leaving 7 bases between the germline ends.

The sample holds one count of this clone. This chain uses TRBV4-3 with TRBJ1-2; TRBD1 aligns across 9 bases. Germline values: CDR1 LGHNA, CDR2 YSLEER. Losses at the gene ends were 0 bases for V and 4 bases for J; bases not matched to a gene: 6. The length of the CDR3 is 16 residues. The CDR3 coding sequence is TGCGCCAGCAGCCAAGACCGACAGGGGGTCGGCTATGGCTACACCTTC. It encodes CASSQDRQGVGYGYTF.

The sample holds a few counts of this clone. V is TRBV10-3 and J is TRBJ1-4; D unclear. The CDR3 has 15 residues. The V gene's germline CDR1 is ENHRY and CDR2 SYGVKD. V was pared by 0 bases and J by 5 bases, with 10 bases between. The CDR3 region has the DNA TGTGCCATCAGTGAGTCGTCGTCAGCAAATGAAAAACTGTTTTTT. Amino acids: CAISESSSANEKLFF.

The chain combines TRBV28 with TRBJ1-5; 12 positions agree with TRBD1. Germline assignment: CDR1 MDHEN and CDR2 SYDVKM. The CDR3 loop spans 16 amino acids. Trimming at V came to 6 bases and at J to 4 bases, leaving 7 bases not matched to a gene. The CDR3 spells CASSSGDRGRNQPQHF. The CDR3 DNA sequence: TGTGCCAGCAGCTCAGGGGACAGGGGGCGGAATCAGCCCCAGCATTTT.

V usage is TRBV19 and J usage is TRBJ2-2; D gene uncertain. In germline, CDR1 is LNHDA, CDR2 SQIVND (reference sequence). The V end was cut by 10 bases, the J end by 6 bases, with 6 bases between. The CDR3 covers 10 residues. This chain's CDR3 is CAMTPGELFF. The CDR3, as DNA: TGTGCCATGACACCCGGGGAGCTGTTTTTT.

CDR3 DNA sequence: TGTGCCAGCCAATGGACGGGGCAGGGCACTGAAGCTTTCTTT. This sequence encodes CASQWTGQGTEAFF. The chain uses TRBV27 and TRBJ1-1; possibly TRBD1 for D (5 bases). Germline-derived CDR1 and CDR2 are MNHEY and SMNVEV (reference sequence). Trimming removed 8 bases from V and 4 bases from J, with 17 bases in between. The CDR3 runs to 14 residues.

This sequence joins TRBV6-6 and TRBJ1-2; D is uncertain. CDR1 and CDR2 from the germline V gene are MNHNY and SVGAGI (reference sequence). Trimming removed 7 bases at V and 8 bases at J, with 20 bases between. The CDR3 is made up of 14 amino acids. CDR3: CASNTQRRSGGYTF. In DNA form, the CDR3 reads TGTGCCAGCAATACCCAGCGGCGCTCGGGAGGCTACACCTTC.

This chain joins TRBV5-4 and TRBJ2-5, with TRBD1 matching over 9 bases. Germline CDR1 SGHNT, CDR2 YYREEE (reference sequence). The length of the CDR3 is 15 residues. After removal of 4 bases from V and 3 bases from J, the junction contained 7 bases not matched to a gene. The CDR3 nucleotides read TGTGCCAGCAGCGGGACAGGGAGAGGTGAAGAGACCCAGTACTTC. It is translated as CASSGTGRGEETQYF.

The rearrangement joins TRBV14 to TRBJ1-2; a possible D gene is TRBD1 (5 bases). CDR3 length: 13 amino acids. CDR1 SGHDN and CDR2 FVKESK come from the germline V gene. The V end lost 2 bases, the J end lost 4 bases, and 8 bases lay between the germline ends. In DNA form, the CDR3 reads TGTGCCAGCAGCCAACAGGGATCCTATGGCTACACCTTC. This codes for CASSQQGSYGYTF.